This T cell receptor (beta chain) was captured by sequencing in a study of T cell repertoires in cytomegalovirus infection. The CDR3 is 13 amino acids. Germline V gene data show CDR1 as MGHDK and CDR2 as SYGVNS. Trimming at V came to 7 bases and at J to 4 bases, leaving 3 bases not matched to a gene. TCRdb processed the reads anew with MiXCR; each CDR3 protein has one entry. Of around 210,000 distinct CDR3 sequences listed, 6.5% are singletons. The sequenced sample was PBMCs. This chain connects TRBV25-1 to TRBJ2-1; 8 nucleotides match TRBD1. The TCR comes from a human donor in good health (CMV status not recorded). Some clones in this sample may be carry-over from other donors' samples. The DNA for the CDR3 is TGTGCCAGCACGGGGACAGGTTACAATGAGCAGTTCTTC. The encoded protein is CASTGTGYNEQFF.